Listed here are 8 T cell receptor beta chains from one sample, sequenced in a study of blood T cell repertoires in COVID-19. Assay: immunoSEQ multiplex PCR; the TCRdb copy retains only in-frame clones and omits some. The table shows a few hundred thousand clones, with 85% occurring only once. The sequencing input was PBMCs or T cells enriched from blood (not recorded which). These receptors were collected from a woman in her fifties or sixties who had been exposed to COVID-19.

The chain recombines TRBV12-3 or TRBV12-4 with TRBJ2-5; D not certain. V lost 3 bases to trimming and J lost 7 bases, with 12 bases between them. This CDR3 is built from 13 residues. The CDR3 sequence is CASSFSRSGTQYF. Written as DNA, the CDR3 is TGTGCCAGCAGTTTCTCCAGGTCAGGGACCCAGTACTTC.

As DNA, the CDR3 is TGTGCCAGCAGCCTAGGACTTTACACAGATACGCAGTATTTT. Its translation is CASSLGLYTDTQYF. The chain combines TRBV14 with TRBJ2-3, with D possibly matching TRBD2 (5 bases). The CDR3 consists of 14 residues. Trimming cost V 4 bases and J 2 bases, with 10 bases left between them. Germline V gene data show CDR1 as SGHDN and CDR2 as FVKESK.

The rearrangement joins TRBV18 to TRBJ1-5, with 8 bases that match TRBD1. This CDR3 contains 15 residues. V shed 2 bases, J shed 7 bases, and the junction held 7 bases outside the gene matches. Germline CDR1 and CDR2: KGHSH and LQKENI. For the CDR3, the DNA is TGTGCCAGCTCACCAGATACAGGGGGTAAACAGCCCCAGCATTTT. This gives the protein CASSPDTGGKQPQHF.

The CDR3 loop reads CASSQIFLNTEAFF. CDR3 nucleotide sequence: TGCGCCAGCAGCCAAATATTTCTGAACACTGAAGCTTTCTTT. The rearrangement joins TRBV4-1 to TRBJ1-1; no firm D call. V gave up 2 bases and J gave up 0 bases, with 7 bases separating them. CDR3 size: 14 residues. Germline V lookup: CDR1 MGHRA, CDR2 YSYEKL.

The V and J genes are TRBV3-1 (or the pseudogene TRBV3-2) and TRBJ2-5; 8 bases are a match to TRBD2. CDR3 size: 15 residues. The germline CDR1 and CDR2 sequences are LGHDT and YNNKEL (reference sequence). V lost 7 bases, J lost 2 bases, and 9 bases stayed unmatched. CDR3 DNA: TGTGCCAGCATCGGAACCCGGGGGGGGCAAGAGACCCAGTACTTC. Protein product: CASIGTRGGQETQYF.

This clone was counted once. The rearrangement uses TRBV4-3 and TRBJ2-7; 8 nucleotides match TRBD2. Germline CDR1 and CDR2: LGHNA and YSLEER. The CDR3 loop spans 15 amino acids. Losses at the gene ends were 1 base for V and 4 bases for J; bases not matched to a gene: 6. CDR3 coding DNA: TGCGCCAGCAGCCAAGGGAGTAGCGGGGAATACGAGCAGTACTTC. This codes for CASSQGSSGEYEQYF.

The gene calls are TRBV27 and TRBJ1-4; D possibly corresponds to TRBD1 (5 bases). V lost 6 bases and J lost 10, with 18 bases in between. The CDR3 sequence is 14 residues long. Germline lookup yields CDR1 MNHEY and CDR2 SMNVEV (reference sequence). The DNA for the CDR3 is TGTGCCAGCAGACAGAATTCAGGGAGGGGAAAACTGTTTTTT. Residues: CASRQNSGRGKLFF.

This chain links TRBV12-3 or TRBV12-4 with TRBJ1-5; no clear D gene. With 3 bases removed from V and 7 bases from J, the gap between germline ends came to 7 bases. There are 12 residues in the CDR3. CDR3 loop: CASSFGKQPQHF. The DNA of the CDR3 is TGTGCCAGCAGTTTCGGTAAGCAGCCCCAGCATTTT.